These T cell receptor beta chains were read from a single sample in a study of T-cell reconstitution after alpha-beta-depleted transplantation in children. Each CDR3 protein gets one entry after TCRdb re-called the PCR reads with MiXCR. The sample contains 250,000 to 300,000 distinct CDR3 sequences, roughly a tenth of which appear only once. The specimen comprised PBMCs, sampled before TCRalphabeta/CD19-depleted stem cell transplant. The receptors derive from a boy under two years old with acute myeloid leukemia, due to receive a stem cell transplant. Both conserved end residues are part of each CDR3. A D gene is named only where the DNA matches it firmly. Rows give clone size only sometimes, using once, few, many, or a class for an expanded clone.

j_call,v_call,d_call,clone_size,cdr3_aa,cdr3_nt
TRBJ2-2,TRBV29-1,-,many,CSVGWWPGELFF,TGCAGCGTTGGATGGTGGCCCGGGGAGCTGTTTTTT
TRBJ2-7,TRBV25-1,TRBD1,many,CASSEAGTGAYEQYF,TGTGCCAGCAGTGAAGCCGGGACAGGGGCCTACGAGCAGTACTTC
TRBJ2-3,TRBV20-1,-,many,CSASPGMPTDTQYF,TGCAGTGCTAGTCCAGGGATGCCCACAGATACGCAGTATTTT
TRBJ2-1,TRBV7-2,TRBD2,many,CASSPTSGGINEQFF,TGTGCCAGCAGCCCGACTAGCGGGGGTATCAATGAGCAGTTCTTC
TRBJ1-3,TRBV6-4,-,many,CASTREVSGNTIYF,TGTGCCAGCACCAGGGAAGTCTCTGGAAACACCATATATTTT
TRBJ2-4,TRBV7-3,TRBD1,many,CASSLRQGANIQYF,TGTGCCAGCAGCTTAAGGCAGGGGGCAAACATTCAGTACTTC
TRBJ2-1,TRBV7-2,TRBD2,many,CASSRDRGGNEQFF,TGTGCCAGCAGCCGGGACCGGGGGGGCAATGAGCAGTTCTTC
TRBJ2-7,TRBV7-2,-,many,CASSFSGYEQYF,TGTGCCAGCAGTTTCTCAGGGTACGAGCAGTACTTC
TRBJ1-2,TRBV10-3,-,many,CAISAGGLPGGYTF,TGTGCCATCAGTGCGGGAGGGCTCCCCGGTGGCTACACCTTC
TRBJ2-2,TRBV12-3/TRBV12-4,TRBD2,many,CASSPRTSGRAGELFF,TGTGCCAGCAGTCCTCGGACTAGCGGGAGGGCCGGGGAGCTGTTTTTT
TRBJ2-5,TRBV6-1,TRBD1,many,CASSGTGTEETQYF,TGTGCCAGCAGTGGTACCGGGACAGAAGAGACCCAGTACTTC
TRBJ2-1,TRBV11-3,-,-,CASSSRSYNEQFF,TGTGCCAGCAGCTCTCGCTCCTACAATGAGCAGTTCTTC
TRBJ2-7,TRBV11-2,-,many,CASSFYPRGLPEGEQYF,TGTGCCAGCAGCTTTTATCCCCGGGGGCTCCCAGAGGGCGAGCAGTACTTC
TRBJ2-7,TRBV7-6,-,few,CASSLSTEAYEQYF,TGTGCCAGCAGCTTATCGACAGAAGCCTACGAGCAGTACTTC
TRBJ2-6,TRBV5-1,-,many,CASMNPSGGANVLTF,TGCGCCAGCATGAATCCCTCCGGGGGGGCCAACGTCCTGACTTTC
TRBJ2-7,TRBV28,TRBD2,few,CASSLYSGGSIYEQYF,TGTGCCAGCAGTTTATATAGCGGGGGGTCAATCTACGAGCAGTACTTC
TRBJ2-5,TRBV12-3/TRBV12-4,-,many,CASSWQGYQETQYF,TGTGCCAGCAGTTGGCAGGGATACCAAGAGACCCAGTACTTC
TRBJ2-1,TRBV2,-,medium-sized,CASSEWSAVDEQFF,TGTGCCAGCAGTGAATGGTCCGCCGTCGATGAGCAGTTCTTC
TRBJ2-2,TRBV6-5,-,many,CASSYRVDTGELFF,TGTGCCAGCAGTTACAGGGTGGACACCGGGGAGCTGTTTTTT
TRBJ2-3,TRBV25-1,-,few,CASSALARSTDTQYF,TGTGCCAGCAGTGCCCTAGCAAGAAGCACAGATACGCAGTATTTT
TRBJ2-1,TRBV19,TRBD2,-,CASSTRTSGSSYNEQFF,TGTGCCAGTAGTACCCGGACTAGCGGGAGCTCCTACAATGAGCAGTTCTTC
TRBJ2-7,TRBV10-3,TRBD1,many,CAISEEFQGAVAYEQYF,TGTGCCATCAGTGAGGAATTTCAGGGGGCGGTAGCCTACGAGCAGTACTTC
TRBJ2-3,TRBV3-1,-,many,CASSQYRGTRTDTQYF,TGTGCCAGCAGCCAATACAGAGGGACTCGCACAGATACGCAGTATTTT
TRBJ1-4,TRBV28,TRBD1,many,CASSPRQGPNEKLFF,TGTGCCAGCAGCCCACGACAGGGCCCTAATGAAAAACTGTTTTTT
TRBJ2-7,TRBV7-9,-,many,CASSLGGPLNPYEQYF,TGTGCCAGCAGCTTAGGCGGGCCCCTCAATCCCTACGAGCAGTACTTC
TRBJ2-7,TRBV20-1,-,many,CSATRSLSLEQYF,TGCAGTGCTACGAGAAGTTTGAGCCTCGAGCAGTACTTC
TRBJ1-1,TRBV7-3,-,few,CASSLTSNTEAFF,TGTGCCAGCAGCTTGACCTCGAACACTGAAGCTTTCTTT
TRBJ2-2,TRBV6-1,-,few,CASSQGPVSTGELFF,TGTGCCAGCAGTCAGGGGCCTGTTTCCACCGGGGAGCTGTTTTTT
TRBJ2-3,TRBV10-3,-,many,CAISESGPGDTDTQYF,TGTGCCATCAGTGAGTCGGGACCGGGAGACACAGATACGCAGTATTTT
TRBJ2-5,TRBV19,TRBD2,few,CASSMASGRQETQYF,TGTGCCAGTAGTATGGCTAGCGGGAGGCAAGAGACCCAGTACTTC
TRBJ2-3,TRBV29-1,-,many,CSVHRGPAGDTQYF,TGCAGCGTGCACCGGGGACCGGCCGGAGATACGCAGTATTTT
TRBJ1-5,TRBV20-1,TRBD1,many,CSARAGGGNQPQHF,TGCAGTGCTAGAGCAGGGGGGGGCAATCAGCCCCAGCATTTT
TRBJ2-3,TRBV7-2,-,many,CASSLAGPTSDTQYF,TGTGCCAGCAGCTTAGCGGGACCGACCTCAGATACGCAGTATTTT
TRBJ2-3,TRBV10-3,-,many,CAISGSPSTDTQYF,TGTGCCATCAGTGGGAGCCCTAGCACAGATACGCAGTATTTT
TRBJ2-1,TRBV20-1,-,many,CSARSNKGPSYNEQFF,TGCAGTGCCAGAAGTAACAAGGGGCCTTCCTACAATGAGCAGTTCTTC
TRBJ2-1,TRBV7-2,TRBD2,many,CASSKGLAASEQFF,TGTGCCAGCAGCAAGGGACTAGCTGCTAGTGAGCAGTTCTTC
TRBJ2-7,TRBV7-9,TRBD1,-,CASRSGTGAINEQYF,TGTGCCAGCAGGTCCGGGACAGGGGCTATCAACGAGCAGTACTTC
TRBJ2-4,TRBV20-1,-,many,CSARDTRTENIQYF,TGCAGTGCTAGAGATACGAGGACAGAAAACATTCAGTACTTC
TRBJ1-2,TRBV20-1,-,many,CSAAGLQGPANYGYTF,TGCAGTGCTGCCGGTTTACAGGGCCCAGCTAACTATGGCTACACCTTC
TRBJ2-7,TRBV11-2,-,-,CASSLGSVQGYEQYF,TGTGCCAGCAGCTTAGGAAGCGTCCAGGGTTACGAGCAGTACTTC
TRBJ2-7,TRBV6-5,TRBD2,once,CASSYIGTSDYEQYF,TGTGCCAGCAGTTACATTGGGACTAGCGACTACGAGCAGTACTTC
TRBJ2-1,TRBV23-1,-,many,CASSQWHNEQFF,TGCGCCAGCAGTCAATGGCACAATGAGCAGTTCTTC
TRBJ2-4,TRBV14,-,few,CASSQDPSTKNIQYF,TGTGCCAGCAGCCAAGATCCATCCACCAAAAACATTCAGTACTTC
TRBJ1-5,TRBV20-1,-,many,CSARSPNSNQPQHF,TGCAGTGCTAGGAGTCCAAATAGCAATCAGCCCCAGCATTTT
TRBJ2-5,TRBV5-1,-,many,CASSFALQETQYF,TGCGCCAGCAGCTTCGCATTGCAAGAGACCCAGTACTTC
TRBJ2-2,TRBV11-2,-,many,CASSFPPTRTGELFF,TGTGCCAGCAGCTTCCCGCCGACCCGCACCGGGGAGCTGTTTTTT
TRBJ2-5,TRBV7-9,TRBD2,few,CASSIPGLAGGAETQYF,TGTGCCAGCAGCATACCGGGACTAGCGGGGGGAGCCGAGACCCAGTACTTC
TRBJ2-2,TRBV29-1,TRBD2,many,CSVEVAGANTGELFF,TGCAGCGTTGAAGTAGCGGGAGCGAACACCGGGGAGCTGTTTTTT
TRBJ2-1,TRBV7-6,-,-,CASSLGPPNYNEQFF,TGTGCCAGCAGCTTAGGGCCACCAAACTACAATGAGCAGTTCTTC
TRBJ2-7,TRBV11-2,TRBD1,many,CASSLDHGTGTYEQYF,TGTGCCAGCAGCTTAGACCACGGGACAGGAACTTACGAGCAGTACTTC
TRBJ1-2,TRBV11-2,-,many,CASSLDTAGYMSYGYTF,TGTGCCAGCAGCTTAGATACAGCAGGGTATATGAGCTATGGCTACACCTTC
TRBJ2-2,TRBV15,TRBD1,many,CATSRSFGTGETGELFF,TGTGCCACCAGCAGATCCTTCGGGACAGGGGAAACCGGGGAGCTGTTTTTT
TRBJ2-1,TRBV7-9,TRBD2,-,CASSLLGLAGETYNEQFF,TGTGCCAGCAGCCTACTTGGACTAGCGGGGGAAACCTACAATGAGCAGTTCTTC